This T cell receptor (beta chain) appears in the sequencing data of a study of blood T cells in healthy people across ages (dated by TCRdb to between 2014 and 2017). About the full investigation: In model experiments, roughly one uniquely barcoded TCR beta cDNA molecule per two T cells was captured by template switching. To avoid experimental bias, donors of different ages were randomly spread across the sequencing lanes. Using deep sequencing normalized with unique cDNA molecular identifiers, the study measured how TCR beta repertoire diversity changes with age. For two donors (one aged 18 to 29 and one aged 80 or older), the study analyzed two additional independent replicas of 1 million unique cDNA reads from the same blood draw. The donors were split into four age groups: young (average 16 years), middle-aged (roughly 42), aged (more than 55) and long-lived (roughly 77). Overall study outcomes, separate from this receptor: Because donor CMV infection status was unknown, age-related changes in expanded clonotypes were potentially confounded. Since profiling was done on bulk unsorted PBMCs, naive and antigen-experienced compartments could not be conclusively compared. The percentage of naive T cells measured by flow cytometry correlated strongly with observed TCR beta diversity. Compared with the aged group, more naive CD4+ T cells, fewer expanded clones and increased TCR diversity were shown by the long-lived group, suggesting age selection. Estimates of total diversity from one million sequenced T cells were regarded as lower bounds and underestimates. Observed TCR beta diversity per million T cells fell roughly linearly with age, and a significant reduction was already apparent by age around 40.

Preparation of the library involved 5' RACE. TCRdb records Illumina HiSeq 2500 as the sequencer. A second PCR of about 6 to 11 cycles was performed with a sample-barcoded 5' primer and a J-beta primer mix. A unique molecular identifier was introduced onto each TCR beta cDNA molecule by a template-switch 5' adaptor carrying 12 random nucleotides. Each sample yielded at least 2.5 million CDR3-containing paired-end reads. All of the RNA was converted into first-strand cDNA using the Mint cDNA synthesis kit, with a TRBC-specific oligonucleotide serving as the primer. Following uracil-DNA glycosylase treatment, a first 18-cycle PCR with universal primers M1SS and BC2_uni_R was performed on all cDNA. Concerning the study's data processing: For normalization, 1 million high-quality reads, each with a distinct molecular identifier, were randomly selected from each sample. Reads sharing molecular identifiers were discarded rather than binned into consensus sequences. MiTCR, set to a Q25 quality threshold and the strictest error-elimination algorithm, was used for CDR3 identification, clonotype clustering and error correction. A nonparametric unseen species model using Euler transformation provided a lower-bound estimate of total TCR beta diversity. TCRdb trimmed public reads at Q25 via fastp, called clones via MiXCR and kept in-frame beta chains. Identical CDR3 proteins give one entry, which carries the most common genes and DNA. These V and J calls derive from TCRdb rather than the authors' analysis. The sample contains over a million distinct CDR3 sequences, 35% to 45% of them found a single time. The biggest ten clones account for over 3.5% of the sample.

The donors were under 40 Caucasian individuals from Russia, aged roughly 6 to 100 years, who were systemically healthy. About 9.8 milliliters of peripheral blood were drawn from each donor into EDTA-treated Vacutainer tubes. Ficoll-Paque density-gradient centrifugation was used to isolate PBMCs, with at least 6 million obtained per sample. Total RNA was extracted from PBMCs with Trizol reagent, with at least 5 micrograms obtained per sample. The percentages of naive CD45RAhigh/CD27high T cells were determined by flow cytometry on a PBMC aliquot from every donor. Per the germline V gene (reference sequence), LNHNV is the CDR1 and YYDKDF is the CDR2. The cysteine opens and the phenylalanine closes a CDR3 of 15 amino acids. Left in the record is the CDR3 DNA by itself, 45 bases read in frame from the first base. Between the V and J ends, shortened by 0 bases and 0 bases respectively, the junction contains 5 bases.

Of note for this clonotype: Its antigen is still unknown. No base qualities exist here, and no much larger clone lies one base off it.

In this chain, TRBV15 is recombined with TRBJ1-4; there is no confident call for the D gene. The material sequenced was blood. This TCR was recovered from a woman between 18 and 30 years old in good health. The DNA sequence reads TGTGCCACCAGCAGAGATCCATCAACTAATGAAAAACTGTTTTTT. Translated, this is CATSRDPSTNEKLFF.